These 29 T cell receptor beta chains share one sample of origin, sequenced in a study of CD8 T cells in ankylosing spondylitis. MiXCR, run by TCRdb on the 5' RACE reads, gives a single entry per CDR3 protein. The data hold 380,000 or so distinct CDR3 sequences, with 20% observed a single time. Sequencing was carried out using blood, either unsorted or a sorted T cell fraction (not recorded which). The source of these receptors is a male donor with ankylosing spondylitis or in good health (not recorded which).

The chain has TRBV7-9 and TRBJ2-2; D is unresolved. Germline CDR1 reads SEHNR; CDR2 reads FQNEAQ (reference sequence). The CDR3 is 13 amino acids. V was pared by 5 bases and J by 6 bases, with 10 bases between. CDR3 protein: CASSPTHPGELFF. CDR3 sequence (DNA): TGTGCCAGCAGCCCAACCCACCCCGGGGAGCTGTTTTTT.

The V call is TRBV10-2, the J call TRBJ2-5; the D is unclear. Per the germline V gene, CDR1 is WSHSY and CDR2 is SAAADI. Between the trimmed V and J ends, which lost 3 bases and 0 bases, there was a span of 8 bases. This CDR3 is built from 14 residues. The CDR3 region has the DNA TGCGCCAGCAGTGAACTAAGGGACCAAGAGACCCAGTACTTC. Protein product: CASSELRDQETQYF.

This clonotype was counted ten times or more. J is TRBJ2-1 and V is TRBV11-2; TRBD2 might be the D (5 bases). There are 17 residues in the CDR3. The ends were cut back, 1 base at V and 0 bases at J, with 13 bases in the middle. Germline CDR1 SGHAT, CDR2 FQNNGV. The CDR3 reads CASSLGPGISSYNEQFF. The CDR3 region has the DNA TGTGCCAGCAGCTTAGGACCGGGGATAAGCTCCTACAATGAGCAGTTCTTC.

The chain links TRBV30 to TRBJ1-2; D is unclear. The V and J ends lost 0 bases and 4 bases respectively, with 12 bases between them. In germline, CDR1 is GTSNPN, CDR2 SVGIG (reference sequence). The CDR3 length is 14 residues. The CDR3 sequence: CAWSVVSASYGYTF. In DNA, the CDR3 is TGTGCCTGGAGTGTCGTATCTGCCAGCTATGGCTACACCTTC.

This clonotype has more than one count but fewer than ten. CDR3: CASSSVLETQYF. The CDR3, as DNA: TGTGCCAGCAGCTCTGTGTTGGAGACCCAGTACTTC. The rearrangement uses TRBV11-2 and TRBJ2-5, with D unresolved. The germline V and J ends were trimmed by 4 bases and 5 bases, with 8 bases remaining between them. The germline V gene has CDR1 SGHAT and CDR2 FQNNGV. The CDR3 length is 12 residues.

Turning to this clonotype: At one end the junction does not follow the germline gene, possibly because of a read error. This sequence joins TRBV9 and TRBJ2-2; TRBD1 matches 10 bases. CDR1 is SGDLS, CDR2 YYNGEE, per germline. CDR3 length equals 15 residues. The CDR3 loop reads CASSGGTGDTEELFF. The DNA for the CDR3 is TGTGCCAGCAGCGGGGGGACAGGGGACACCGAGGAGCTGTTTTTT.

The rearrangement joins TRBV3-1 to TRBJ2-1, with D uncertain. CDR1 is LGHDT and CDR2 is YNNKEL in the germline V gene (reference sequence). Trimming took off 4 bases at V and 0 bases at J, with 10 bases between the two ends. The CDR3 runs to 15 residues. In DNA, the CDR3 is TGTGCCAGCAGCCGACCCTGGAGCTCCTACAATGAGCAGTTCTTC. It is translated as CASSRPWSSYNEQFF.

The V and J genes are TRBV6-5 and TRBJ2-5; D gene unclear. The CDR3 consists of 17 residues. CDR1 is MNHEY, CDR2 SVGAGI, per germline. The V end was cut by 0 bases, the J end by 5 bases, with 19 bases between. The CDR3 coding sequence is TGTGCCAGCAGTTACTCGACCCAATACTTGCCCAGGGAGACCCAGTACTTC. Translation: CASSYSTQYLPRETQYF.

This clonotype has ten or more counts. V is TRBV12-3 or TRBV12-4 and J is TRBJ2-5; D not resolved. Trimming stripped 6 bases from V and 4 bases from J, with 3 bases between. The CDR3 sequence is 10 residues long. CDR3 region: CASRGETQYF. The CDR3 DNA sequence: TGTGCCAGCAGAGGAGAGACCCAGTACTTC.

This clonotype was seen only a few times. This chain connects TRBV7-9 to TRBJ2-3; possibly TRBD2 for D (5 bases). The V gene lost 8 bases and the J gene lost 5 bases, with 14 bases spanning the gap. This CDR3 is built from 13 residues. Germline-derived CDR1 and CDR2 are SEHNR and FQNEAQ (reference sequence). Here the CDR3 DNA reads TGTGCCAGCGGTCGGACTGTCCAAGATACGCAGTATTTT. Translation: CASGRTVQDTQYF.

This clonotype was recorded a few times. The chain has TRBV29-1 and TRBJ1-1; D is possibly TRBD1 (5 bases). This CDR3 is built from 12 residues. Per the germline V gene, CDR1 is SQVTM and CDR2 is ANQGSEA. V dropped 7 bases and J dropped 7 bases, with 16 bases sitting between them. The CDR3 is CSGGAEEYEAFF. The CDR3, as DNA: TGCAGCGGCGGGGCAGAAGAATATGAAGCTTTCTTT.

This clonotype was counted a few times. V usage is TRBV16 and J usage is TRBJ2-7, with TRBD1 as a possible D gene (6 bases). CDR1 KGHSY and CDR2 FQNENV come from the germline V gene. The length of the CDR3 is 15 residues. Trimming shortened V by 0 bases and J by 0 bases, and 9 bases separated the two germline ends. CDR3 region: CASSQSGTYSYEQYF. The CDR3 DNA is TGTGCCAGCAGCCAATCTGGGACATACTCCTACGAGCAGTACTTC.

This clonotype was detected a few times. The V and J genes are TRBV7-2 and TRBJ2-1, with TRBD2 identical over 12 bases. The CDR3 covers 16 residues. The germline gives CDR1 SGHTA, CDR2 FQGNSA. J was trimmed by 6 bases and V by 4 bases; bases with no gene match: 7. CDR3 loop: CASSSDTGLAGNEQFF. Here the CDR3 DNA reads TGTGCCAGCAGCTCCGATACGGGACTAGCGGGCAATGAGCAGTTCTTC. The whole variable domain, remainder taken from reference TRBV7-2 and TRBJ2-1, is GAGVSQSPSNKVTEKGKDVELRCDPISGHTALYWYRQSLGQGLEFLIYFQGNSAPDKSGLPSDRFSAERTGGSVSTLTIQRTQQEDSAVYLCASSSDTGLAGNEQFFGPGTRLTVL.

This chain connects TRBV10-2 to TRBJ2-1, with 7 nucleotides matching TRBD2. The CDR3 runs to 12 residues. V lost 4 bases and J lost 10; bases outside the gene matches: 4. Germline lookup yields CDR1 WSHSY and CDR2 SAAADI. The CDR3 sequence is CASSGLAMEQFF. Written as DNA, the CDR3 is TGCGCCAGCAGTGGACTAGCTATGGAGCAGTTCTTC.

This clonotype was detected once. The chain carries TRBV10-1 and TRBJ1-1, with D perhaps TRBD1 (6 bases). Deletions cut 0 bases from V and 6 bases from J, with 11 bases between. CDR1 and CDR2 from the germline V gene are WNHNN and SYGVQD (reference sequence). This CDR3 has 14 amino acids. DNA for the CDR3: TGCGCCAGCAGTGAGTCGGTAGGGGGGCCTGAAGCTTTCTTT. Protein product: CASSESVGGPEAFF.

This clonotype was observed a few times. This chain connects TRBV29-1 to TRBJ2-1, with a possible D match to TRBD2 (6 bases). The CDR3 has 15 amino acids. V was shortened by 2 bases and J by 5 bases, with 16 bases between the two germline ends. CDR1 and CDR2 from the germline V gene are SQVTM and ANQGSEA. CDR3 in DNA: TGCAGCGTTGAACGTGCGGGGTATGTGAACAATGAGCAGTTCTTC. Encoded protein: CSVERAGYVNNEQFF.

The chain joins TRBV24-1 to TRBJ2-1; no definite D call. The germline V gene has CDR1 KGHDR and CDR2 SFDVKD. The CDR3 length is 13 residues. Trimming took 1 base from V and 6 from J, leaving 6 bases between them. For the CDR3, the DNA is TGTGCCACCAGTGATTTTCCTAGCAATGAGCAGTTCTTC. Translated: CATSDFPSNEQFF.

The rearrangement joins TRBV2 to TRBJ2-6; no firm D call. The CDR3 is 17 residues long. Germline values: CDR1 SNHLY, CDR2 FYNNEI. V was clipped by 3 bases and J by 1 base, with 13 bases between them. CDR3 residues: CASSDGVIISGANVLTF. The CDR3 nucleotides are TGTGCCAGCAGTGACGGAGTCATTATATCTGGGGCCAACGTCCTGACTTTC.

This clonotype was seen a few times. The J gene is TRBJ2-7, the V gene TRBV12-3 or TRBV12-4; 11 bases fit TRBD2. Unmatched junction bases numbered 7, after V lost 2 bases and J lost 4 bases. The CDR3 is 16 residues long. CDR3 region: CASSLTLAGGAYEQYF. In nucleotides, the CDR3 is TGTGCCAGCAGTTTAACTTTAGCGGGGGGGGCTTACGAGCAGTACTTC.

This sequence joins TRBV15 and TRBJ2-7; perhaps TRBD1 as D (6 bases). The V end lost 4 bases, the J end lost 0 bases, and 16 bases lay between the germline ends. The CDR3 extends over 16 amino acids. Per germline, CDR1 LNHNV and CDR2 YYDKDF (reference sequence). The CDR3 is CATSTSTGFSSYEQYF. The CDR3 coding sequence is TGTGCCACCAGCACGTCGACAGGATTCAGCTCCTACGAGCAGTACTTC.

This clonotype appeared a few times. This chain links TRBV2 with TRBJ2-3, with 7 positions matching TRBD2. Per germline, CDR1 SNHLY and CDR2 FYNNEI. The J segment lost 3 bases and the V segment lost 2 bases, leaving 8 bases of the junction unmatched. This CDR3 spans 16 amino acids. The DNA of the CDR3 is TGTGCCAGCAGTGAACAGCGGGGTGAGGGTACAGATACGCAGTATTTT. Protein sequence: CASSEQRGEGTDTQYF.

This clonotype has more than one count but fewer than ten. The V gene is TRBV20-1, the J gene TRBJ2-3; TRBD1 matches at 8 bases. This CDR3 has 15 residues. Losses at the gene ends were 6 bases for V and 2 bases for J; bases not matched to a gene: 10. Germline V gene data show CDR1 as DFQATT and CDR2 as SNEGSKA (reference sequence). DNA of the CDR3: TGCAGTGCACCATCAGGGGGCCCATCCACAGATACGCAGTATTTT. The encoded protein is CSAPSGGPSTDTQYF.

V usage is TRBV2 and J usage is TRBJ1-1; 10 nucleotides agree with TRBD1. The CDR3 is 15 residues long. Per germline, CDR1 SNHLY and CDR2 FYNNEI. V gave up 7 bases and J gave up 1 base; unmatched junction bases: 6. The CDR3 nucleotides are TGTGCCAGCACTCAGGACAGGGGGGGGAACACTGAAGCTTTCTTT. Amino acid sequence: CASTQDRGGNTEAFF.

This clonotype appeared a few times. The rearrangement uses TRBV3-1 and TRBJ2-2, with TRBD1 as a possible D gene (6 bases). Trimming stripped 0 bases from V and 2 bases from J, with 13 bases between. CDR1 and CDR2 (germline): LGHDT, YNNKEL (reference sequence). The CDR3 has 17 residues. For the CDR3, the DNA is TGTGCCAGCAGCCAAGATGGGTGGGGACATAACACCGGGGAGCTGTTTTTT. Its protein product is CASSQDGWGHNTGELFF. Complete variable domain (other parts from reference TRBV3-1 and TRBJ2-2): DTAVSQTPKYLVTQMGNDKSIKCEQNLGHDTMYWYKQDSKKFLKIMFSYNNKELIINETVPNRFSPKSPDKAHLNLHINSLELGDSAVYFCASSQDGWGHNTGELFFGEGSRLTVL.

This clonotype was detected once. The chain employs TRBV7-6 and TRBJ2-1; 10 positions match TRBD2. The junction had 9 bases not matched to a gene; V was cut back by 1 base and J by 15 bases. CDR3 length: 14 amino acids. Germline values: CDR1 SGHVS, CDR2 FNYEAQ. CDR3 loop: CASSLERSGGARFF. CDR3 DNA: TGTGCCAGCAGCTTAGAGCGCAGCGGGGGGGCCAGGTTCTTC.

The chain has TRBV5-1 and TRBJ2-7; a weak D match, TRBD2 (5 bases). This CDR3 spans 14 amino acids. The ends were cut back, 0 bases at V and 4 bases at J, with 11 bases in the middle. The germline CDR1 and CDR2 sequences are SGHRS and YFSETQ. DNA of the CDR3: TGCGCCAGCAGCTTGGCACGGGGAAATTACGAGCAGTACTTC. Amino acids: CASSLARGNYEQYF.

This clonotype has just a few counts. The rearrangement links TRBV25-1 to TRBJ2-7; D perhaps matches TRBD2 (6 bases). CDR1 and CDR2 from the germline V gene are MGHDK and SYGVNS. V was shortened by 6 bases and J by 4 bases, with 10 bases between the two germline ends. The CDR3 is 12 residues long. The DNA for the CDR3 is TGTGCCAGCAGCGGGACTTCATACGAGCAGTACTTC. Translated, it gives CASSGTSYEQYF.

The chain joins TRBV24-1 to TRBJ2-3; D is unclear. Germline V CDR1 and CDR2: KGHDR, SFDVKD. The V and J ends lost 2 bases and 4 bases respectively, with 18 bases between them. CDR3 length: 17 residues. CDR3 DNA sequence: TGTGCCACCAGTGATTGGGCCCCTGGGCAGGTCCCAGATACGCAGTATTTT. This codes for CATSDWAPGQVPDTQYF.

The chain recombines TRBV3-1 with TRBJ2-3; a possible D gene is TRBD2 (7 bases). The length of the CDR3 is 18 residues. Germline V lookup: CDR1 LGHDT, CDR2 YNNKEL (reference sequence). V shed 5 bases and J shed 0 bases, with 21 bases lying between them. CDR3 in DNA: TGTGCCAGCAGCTACCCAATCCACGGGGGGCCTAGCACAGATACGCAGTATTTT. Translation gives CASSYPIHGGPSTDTQYF.